This TCR beta chain appears in the sequencing data of a study of cytomegalovirus exposure and HLA in healthy donors. Study-wide context: In a previous analysis, 110 million or so unique TCR beta sequences were found from about 179 million T cells. HLA-typed donors were the source of approximately 85 million unique TCRs held in an early data release.

The germline V gene encodes CDR1 SNHLY and CDR2 FYNNEI. The CDR3 is 18 residues long. Trimming pared 0 bases from V and 0 bases from J, leaving 15 bases between. PCR primers comprised 60 Vbeta and 13 Jbeta primers. Sequencing was performed with immunoSEQ multiplex PCR; in TCRdb, only in-frame clones are kept and a portion is missing. The data contain 150,000 to 200,000 clones, under 85% of them singletons. Sequences were obtained from PBMCs. This receptor was identified in a male donor in good health and CMV-seronegative. V usage is TRBV2 and J usage is TRBJ2-1, with D perhaps TRBD1 (6 bases). CDR3 loop: CASSEALTGRSSYNEQFF. DNA of the CDR3: TGTGCCAGCAGTGAAGCCCTGACAGGCAGGAGCTCCTACAATGAGCAGTTCTTC.